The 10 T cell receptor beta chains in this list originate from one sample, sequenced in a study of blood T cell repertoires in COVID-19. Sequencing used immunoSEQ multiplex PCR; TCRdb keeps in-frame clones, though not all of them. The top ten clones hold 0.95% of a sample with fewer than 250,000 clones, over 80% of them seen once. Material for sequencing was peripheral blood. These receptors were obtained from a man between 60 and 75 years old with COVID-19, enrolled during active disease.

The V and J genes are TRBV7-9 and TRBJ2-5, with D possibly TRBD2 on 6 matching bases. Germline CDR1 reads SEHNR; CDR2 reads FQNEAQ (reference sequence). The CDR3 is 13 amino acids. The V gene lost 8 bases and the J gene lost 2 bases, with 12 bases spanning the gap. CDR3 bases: TGTGCCAGCCGGAACGCGGGGCAAGAGACCCAGTACTTC. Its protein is CASRNAGQETQYF.

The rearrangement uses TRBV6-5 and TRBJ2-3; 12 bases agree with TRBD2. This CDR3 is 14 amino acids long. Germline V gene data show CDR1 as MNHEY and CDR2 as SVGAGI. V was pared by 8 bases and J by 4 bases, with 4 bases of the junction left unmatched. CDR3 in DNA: TGTGCCAGCCAAAGACTAGCGGGAGCAGATACGCAGTATTTT. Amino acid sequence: CASQRLAGADTQYF.

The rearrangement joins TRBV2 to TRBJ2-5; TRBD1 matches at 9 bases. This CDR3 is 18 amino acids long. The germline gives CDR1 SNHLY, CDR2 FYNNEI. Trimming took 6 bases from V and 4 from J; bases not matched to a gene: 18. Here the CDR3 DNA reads TGTGCCAGCAGATCCCTTGGGGGCGGACAGGGGAAGGCAGAGACCCAGTACTTC. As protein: CASRSLGGGQGKAETQYF.

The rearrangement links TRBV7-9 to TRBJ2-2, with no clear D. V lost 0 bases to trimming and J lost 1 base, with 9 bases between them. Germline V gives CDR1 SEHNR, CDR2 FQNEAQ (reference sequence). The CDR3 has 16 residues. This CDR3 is CASSLARRGNTGELFF. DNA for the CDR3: TGTGCCAGCAGCTTAGCTCGGCGAGGGAACACCGGGGAGCTGTTTTTT. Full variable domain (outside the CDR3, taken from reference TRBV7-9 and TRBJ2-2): DTGVSQNPRHKITKRGQNVTFRCDPISEHNRLYWYRQTLGQGPEFLTYFQNEAQLEKSRLLSDRFSAERPKGSFSTLEIQRTEQGDSAMYLCASSLARRGNTGELFFGEGSRLTVL.

CDR3 DNA: TGTGCCAGCAGCCCCTCGGGGTCCTCCTACGAGCAGTACTTC. It translates to CASSPSGSSYEQYF. The J gene is TRBJ2-7, the V gene TRBV7-9; the D gene is possibly TRBD2 (5 bases). The CDR3 has 14 residues. Per the germline V gene, CDR1 is SEHNR and CDR2 is FQNEAQ (reference sequence). V dropped 5 bases and J dropped 0 bases, with 11 bases sitting between them.

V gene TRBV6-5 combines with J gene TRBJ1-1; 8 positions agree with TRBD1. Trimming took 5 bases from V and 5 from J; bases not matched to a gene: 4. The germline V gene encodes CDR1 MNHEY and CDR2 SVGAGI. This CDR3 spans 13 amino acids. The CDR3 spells CASSQDRVTEAFF. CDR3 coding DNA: TGTGCCAGCAGTCAGGACAGGGTTACTGAAGCTTTCTTT.

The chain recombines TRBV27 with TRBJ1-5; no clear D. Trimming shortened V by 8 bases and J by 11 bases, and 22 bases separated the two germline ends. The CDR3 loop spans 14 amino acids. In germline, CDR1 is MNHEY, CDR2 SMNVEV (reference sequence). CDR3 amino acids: CASSPTGPKNTQHF. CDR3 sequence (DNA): TGTGCCAGCTCTCCTACGGGTCCCAAAAATACCCAGCATTTT.

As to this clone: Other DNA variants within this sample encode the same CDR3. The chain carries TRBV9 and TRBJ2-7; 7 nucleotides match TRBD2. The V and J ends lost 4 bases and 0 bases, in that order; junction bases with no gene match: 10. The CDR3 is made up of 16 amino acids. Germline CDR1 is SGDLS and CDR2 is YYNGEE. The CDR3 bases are TGTGCCAGCAGCCCGGGGCTAGCGGCAAGCTCCTACGAGCAGTACTTC. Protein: CASSPGLAASSYEQYF.

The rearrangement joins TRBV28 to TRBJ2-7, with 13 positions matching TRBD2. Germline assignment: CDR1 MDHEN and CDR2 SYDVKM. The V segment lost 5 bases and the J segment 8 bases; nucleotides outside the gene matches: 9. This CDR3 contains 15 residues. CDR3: CASSPTSLAGGKQYF. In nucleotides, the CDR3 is TGTGCCAGCAGTCCCACGTCACTAGCGGGAGGGAAGCAGTACTTC.

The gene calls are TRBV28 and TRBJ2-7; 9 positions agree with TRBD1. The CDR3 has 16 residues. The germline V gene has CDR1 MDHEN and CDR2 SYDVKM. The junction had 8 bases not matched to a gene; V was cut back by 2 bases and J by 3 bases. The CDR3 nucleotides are TGTGCCAGCAGTTTACTAGGACAGGGGAAACGCTACGAGCAGTACTTC. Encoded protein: CASSLLGQGKRYEQYF.